The 21 T cell receptor beta chains below were found in one sample sequenced in a study of T cell changes during pregnancy in multiple sclerosis. TCRdb keeps only in-frame clones here, not all; method: immunoSEQ multiplex PCR. The sample carries approximately 53,000 clones, roughly 92% recorded once. Specimen: CD4+ T cells from peripheral blood mononuclear cells, collected before pregnancy. Every receptor here comes from a female donor with multiple sclerosis, enrolled in a pregnancy study.

This sequence joins TRBV7-9 and TRBJ1-1; TRBD1 might be the D (6 bases). The CDR3 totals 13 residues. CDR1 SEHNR and CDR2 FQNEAQ come from the germline V gene (reference sequence). Trimming took off 3 bases at V and 4 bases at J, with 9 bases between the two ends. CDR3 amino acids: CASSFTGSTEAFF. The CDR3 nucleotides are TGTGCCAGCAGCTTCACAGGGAGCACTGAAGCTTTCTTT.

The chain carries TRBV4-1 and TRBJ1-2; TRBD1 might be the D (6 bases). Germline CDR1 is MGHRA and CDR2 is YSYEKL. V gave up 3 bases and J gave up 8 bases, with 19 bases separating them. The CDR3 spans 15 residues. As DNA, the CDR3 is TGCGCCAGCAGCCACCTCGACAGGATCAGTAGGGGCTACACCTTC. It translates to CASSHLDRISRGYTF.

This chain links TRBV5-1 with TRBJ1-2; possibly TRBD1 for D (5 bases). The CDR3 consists of 15 residues. The germline gives CDR1 SGHRS, CDR2 YFSETQ. Trimming stripped 5 bases from V and 4 bases from J, with 18 bases between. CDR3 in DNA: TGCGCCAGCAGTACGGGGGACCGACCCTTCTATGGCTACACCTTC. Translating gives CASSTGDRPFYGYTF.

This clone was observed a single time. This sequence joins TRBV5-1 and TRBJ1-2; unclear D gene. Deletions cut 4 bases from V and 0 bases from J, with 16 bases between. Germline V gene data show CDR1 as SGHRS and CDR2 as YFSETQ. The CDR3 sequence is 16 residues long. CDR3 nucleotide sequence: TGCGCCAGCAGCCAGGCGAGACATCTGACTAACTATGGCTACACCTTC. This codes for CASSQARHLTNYGYTF.

DNA for the CDR3: TGTGCCTGGAGTCTGGGCTCAGGGGGCTACACCTTC. This encodes CAWSLGSGGYTF. This chain joins TRBV30 and TRBJ1-2, with D possibly matching TRBD1 (5 bases). Germline CDR1 is GTSNPN and CDR2 is SVGIG (reference sequence). V was trimmed by 2 bases and J by 8 bases, leaving 12 bases between them. CDR3 size: 12 residues.

V is TRBV19 and J is TRBJ2-1; the D gene is possibly TRBD2 (6 bases). The germline CDR1 and CDR2 sequences are LNHDA and SQIVND (reference sequence). Trimming left V 5 bases short and J 4 bases short, with 12 bases between. The CDR3 loop spans 14 amino acids. In DNA, the CDR3 is TGTGCCAGTAGTGTCAGCGGGCGGTACAATGAGCAGTTCTTC. It codes for CASSVSGRYNEQFF.

This chain joins TRBV4-2 and TRBJ2-2, with D possibly being TRBD1 (5 bases). Germline assignment: CDR1 LGHNA and CDR2 YNFKEQ. This CDR3 has 16 amino acids. V shed 1 base and J shed 4 bases, with 13 bases lying between them. The CDR3 loop reads CASSQGGTGFTGELFF. The CDR3 DNA follows: TGTGCCAGCAGCCAAGGAGGAACAGGTTTCACCGGGGAGCTGTTTTTT.

The rearrangement links TRBV4-3 to TRBJ2-7, with 7 bases lining up with TRBD2. The germline CDR1 and CDR2 sequences are LGHNA and YSLEER. J was trimmed by 7 bases and V by 0 bases; bases with no gene match: 6. The CDR3 sequence is 14 residues long. The CDR3 sequence is CASSQELRGGEQYF. For the CDR3, the DNA is TGCGCCAGCAGCCAAGAGTTGAGGGGAGGGGAGCAGTACTTC.

This chain links TRBV2 with TRBJ1-1, with TRBD1 matching over 11 bases. The germline gives CDR1 SNHLY, CDR2 FYNNEI. With 4 bases clipped from V and 4 bases from J, the junction kept 5 bases outside the gene matches. The CDR3 has 15 residues. The CDR3 DNA sequence: TGTGCCAGCAGTGGGTGGGACAGGGGGTCCACTGAAGCTTTCTTT. This sequence encodes CASSGWDRGSTEAFF.

V gene TRBV5-4 combines with J gene TRBJ2-7; 7 bases are shared with TRBD1. Germline V gene data show CDR1 as SGHNT and CDR2 as YYREEE (reference sequence). V was clipped by 4 bases and J by 2 bases; unmatched bases: 9. The CDR3 is 15 amino acids. The CDR3 spells CASSSPGQFPYEQYF. In DNA form, the CDR3 reads TGTGCCAGCAGCAGTCCGGGACAGTTTCCCTACGAGCAGTACTTC.

The V and J genes are TRBV4-1 and TRBJ2-7, with a possible D match to TRBD2 (6 bases). Per the germline V gene, CDR1 is MGHRA and CDR2 is YSYEKL. The CDR3 has 15 amino acids. The V end lost 2 bases, the J end lost 3 bases, and 14 bases lay between the germline ends. For the CDR3, the DNA is TGCGCCAGCAGCCAACTCTCTGGAGGGGACTACGAGCAGTACTTC. Protein sequence: CASSQLSGGDYEQYF.

The rearrangement uses TRBV6-1 and TRBJ2-3; 10 nucleotides match TRBD1. The CDR3 length is 14 residues. CDR1 and CDR2 (germline): MNHNS, SASEGT. Trimming cost V 6 bases and J 5 bases; bases outside gene matches: 5. The CDR3 protein is CASRGQGGGDTQYF. In nucleotides, the CDR3 is TGTGCCAGCAGAGGACAGGGGGGAGGAGATACGCAGTATTTT.

The chain recombines TRBV2 with TRBJ1-1; D ambiguous. Trimming removed 6 bases at V and 7 bases at J, with 6 bases between. The CDR3 consists of 10 residues. The germline V gene has CDR1 SNHLY and CDR2 FYNNEI. This CDR3 reads CASRYSEAFF. DNA of the CDR3: TGTGCCAGCAGATACAGTGAAGCTTTCTTT.

This chain joins TRBV7-8 and TRBJ1-3; no firm D call. With 6 bases removed from V and 4 bases from J, the gap between germline ends came to 13 bases. CDR1 and CDR2 from the germline V gene are SGHVS and FQNEAQ. The CDR3 length is 14 residues. The CDR3 here is CASRVTGNGNTIYF. For the CDR3, the DNA is TGTGCCAGCAGGGTTACGGGGAACGGAAACACCATATATTTT.

The chain combines TRBV21-1 with TRBJ2-4; no DNA check was done on the table's D call, TRBD2. TRBV21-1 corresponds to a pseudogene. This CDR3 region has 16 residues. CDR3 sequence reads: CASRGRAVRAKNIQYF. The CDR3 nucleotides are TGTGCCAGCCGCGGGAGGGCAGTGAGAGCCAAAAACATTCAGTACTTC.

This clone turned up a few times. This chain joins TRBV4-3 and TRBJ2-7, with D uncertain. Trimming removed 3 bases at V and 7 bases at J, with 16 bases between. Germline values: CDR1 LGHNA, CDR2 YSLEER. CDR3 length equals 14 residues. This CDR3 is CASSQSGRGTEQYF. CDR3 nucleotides: TGCGCCAGCAGCCAGTCGGGTAGAGGTACGGAGCAGTACTTC.

The V call is TRBV7-3, the J call TRBJ2-3; tentatively, D is TRBD2 (6 bases). V was pared by 1 base and J by 0 bases, with 11 bases between. Germline V lookup: CDR1 SGHTA, CDR2 FQGTGA. This CDR3 has 16 residues. The CDR3 nucleotides read TGTGCCAGCAGCTTAATTGGGACTGGGAGCACAGATACGCAGTATTTT. Translating gives CASSLIGTGSTDTQYF.

CDR3 DNA sequence: TGTGCCAGCAGTGCCCGACAGGGGAATCAGCCCCAGCATTTT. This encodes CASSARQGNQPQHF. This chain uses TRBV6-1 with TRBJ1-5; TRBD1 aligns across 8 bases. Germline CDR1 is MNHNS and CDR2 is SASEGT. V was pared by 4 bases and J by 4 bases, with 3 bases of the junction left unmatched. The CDR3 loop spans 14 amino acids.

V and J are TRBV4-1 and TRBJ1-2; the D gene is possibly TRBD1 (5 bases). Germline CDR1 is MGHRA and CDR2 is YSYEKL. V lost 4 bases to trimming and J lost 2 bases, with 11 bases between them. The CDR3 loop spans 14 amino acids. The CDR3 region has the DNA TGCGCCAGCAGCCCTCCAGGGCGGAACTATGGCTACACCTTC. It is translated as CASSPPGRNYGYTF.

This CDR3 reads CASSQGVGEKLFF. The CDR3 nucleotides read TGTGCCAGCTCACAGGGGGTCGGTGAAAAACTGTTTTTT. The V gene is TRBV18, the J gene TRBJ1-4; D possibly corresponds to TRBD1 (6 bases). Germline CDR1 and CDR2: KGHSH and LQKENI. V dropped 4 bases and J dropped 7 bases, with 10 bases sitting between them. The CDR3 loop spans 13 amino acids.

The J gene is TRBJ1-1, the V gene TRBV2; possibly TRBD1 for D (6 bases). Germline V lookup: CDR1 SNHLY, CDR2 FYNNEI. This CDR3 contains 15 residues. With 7 bases removed from V and 3 bases from J, the gap between germline ends came to 18 bases. This CDR3 reads CASKEFGGRDTEAFF. The CDR3 DNA is TGTGCCAGCAAGGAGTTCGGGGGGCGCGACACTGAAGCTTTCTTT. The full variable domain, with the rest looked up from reference TRBV2 and TRBJ1-1, is EPEVTQTPSHQVTQMGQEVILRCVPISNHLYFYWYRQILGQKVEFLVSFYNNEISEKSEIFDDQFSVERPDGSNFTLKIRSTKLEDSAMYFCASKEFGGRDTEAFFGQGTRLTVV.